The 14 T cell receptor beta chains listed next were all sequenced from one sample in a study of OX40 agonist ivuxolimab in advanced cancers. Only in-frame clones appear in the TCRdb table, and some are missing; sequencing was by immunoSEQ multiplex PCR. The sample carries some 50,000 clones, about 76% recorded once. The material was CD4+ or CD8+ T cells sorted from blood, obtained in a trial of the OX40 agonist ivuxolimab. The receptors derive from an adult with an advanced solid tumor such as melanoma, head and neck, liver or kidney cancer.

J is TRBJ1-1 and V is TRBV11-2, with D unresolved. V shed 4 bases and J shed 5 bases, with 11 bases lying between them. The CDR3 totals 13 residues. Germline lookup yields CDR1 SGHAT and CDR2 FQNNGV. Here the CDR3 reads CASSSHRGTEAFF. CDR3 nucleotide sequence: TGTGCCAGCAGCTCTCACCGGGGTACTGAAGCTTTCTTT.

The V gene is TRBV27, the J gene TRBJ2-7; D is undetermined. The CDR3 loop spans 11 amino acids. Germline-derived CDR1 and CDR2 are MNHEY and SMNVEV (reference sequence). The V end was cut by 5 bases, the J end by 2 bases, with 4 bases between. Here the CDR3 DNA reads TGTGCCAGCAGTAGAACCTACGAGCAGTACGTC. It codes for CASSRTYEQYV.

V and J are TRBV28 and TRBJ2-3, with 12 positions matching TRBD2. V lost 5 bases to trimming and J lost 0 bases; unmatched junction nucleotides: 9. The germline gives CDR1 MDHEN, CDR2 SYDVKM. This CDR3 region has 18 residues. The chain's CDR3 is CASSPLGLAGLSTDTQYF. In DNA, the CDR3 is TGTGCCAGCAGTCCCCTCGGACTAGCGGGACTAAGCACAGATACGCAGTATTTT.

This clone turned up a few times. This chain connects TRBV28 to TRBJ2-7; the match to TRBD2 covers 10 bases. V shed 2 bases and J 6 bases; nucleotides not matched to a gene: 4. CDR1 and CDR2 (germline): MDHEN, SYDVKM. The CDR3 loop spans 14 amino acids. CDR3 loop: CASSLLAGAVEQYF. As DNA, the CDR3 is TGTGCCAGCAGTTTACTAGCGGGAGCGGTCGAGCAGTACTTC.

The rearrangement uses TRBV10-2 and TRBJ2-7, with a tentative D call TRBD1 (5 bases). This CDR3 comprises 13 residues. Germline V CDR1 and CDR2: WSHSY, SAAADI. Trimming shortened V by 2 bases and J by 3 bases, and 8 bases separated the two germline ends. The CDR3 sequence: CASSEAGFYEQYV. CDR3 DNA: TGCGCCAGCAGTGAGGCAGGGTTCTACGAGCAGTACGTC.

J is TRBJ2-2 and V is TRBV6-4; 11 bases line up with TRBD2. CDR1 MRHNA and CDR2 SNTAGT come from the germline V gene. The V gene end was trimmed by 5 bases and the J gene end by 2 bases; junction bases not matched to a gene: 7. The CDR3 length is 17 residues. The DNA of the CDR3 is TGTGCCAGCAGTCCGAGCCTAGCGGGAGGAAACACCGGGGAGCTGTTTTTT. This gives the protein CASSPSLAGGNTGELFF.

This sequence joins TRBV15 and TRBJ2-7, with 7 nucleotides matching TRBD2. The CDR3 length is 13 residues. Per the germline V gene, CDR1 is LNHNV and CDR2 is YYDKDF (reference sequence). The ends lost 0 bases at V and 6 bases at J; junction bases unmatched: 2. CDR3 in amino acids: CATSRDWGGEQYV. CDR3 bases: TGTGCCACCAGCAGAGATTGGGGGGGCGAGCAGTACGTC.

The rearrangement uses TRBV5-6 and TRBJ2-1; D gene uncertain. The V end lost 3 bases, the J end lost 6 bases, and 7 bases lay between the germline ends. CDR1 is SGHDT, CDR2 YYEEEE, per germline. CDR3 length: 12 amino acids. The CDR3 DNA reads TGTGCCAGCAGCTACCCGGGCAATGAGCAGTTCTTC. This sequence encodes CASSYPGNEQFF.

CDR3 sequence (DNA): TGTGCCAGCAGTTACTCGTCCCTAGGCCCCGGGGAGCTGTTTTTT. This translates into CASSYSSLGPGELFF. The gene calls are TRBV6-5 and TRBJ2-2; no definite D call. Germline values: CDR1 MNHEY, CDR2 SVGAGI. This CDR3 has 15 residues. V lost 0 bases to trimming and J lost 6 bases, with 11 bases between them.

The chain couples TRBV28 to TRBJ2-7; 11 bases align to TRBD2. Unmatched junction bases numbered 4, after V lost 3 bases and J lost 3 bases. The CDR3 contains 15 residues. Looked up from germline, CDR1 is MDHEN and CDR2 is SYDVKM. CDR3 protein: CASSFRLAGNYEQYF. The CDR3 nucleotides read TGTGCCAGCAGTTTTCGACTAGCGGGGAACTACGAGCAGTACTTC. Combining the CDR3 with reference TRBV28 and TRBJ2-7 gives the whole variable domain DVKVTQSSRYLVKRTGEKVFLECVQDMDHENMFWYRQDPGLGLRLIYFSYDVKMKEKGDIPEGYSVSREKKERFSLILESASTNQTSMYLCASSFRLAGNYEQYFGPGTRLTVT.

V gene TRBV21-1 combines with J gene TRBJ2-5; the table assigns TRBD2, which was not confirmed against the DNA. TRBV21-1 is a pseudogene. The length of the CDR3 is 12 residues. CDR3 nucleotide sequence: TGTGCCAGCACCCTCGGGGGTGAGACCCAGTACTTC. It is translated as CASTLGGETQYF.

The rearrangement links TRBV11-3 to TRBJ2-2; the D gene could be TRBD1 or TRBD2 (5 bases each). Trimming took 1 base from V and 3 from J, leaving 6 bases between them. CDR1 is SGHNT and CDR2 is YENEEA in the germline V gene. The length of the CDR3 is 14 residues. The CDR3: CASSLGGDTGELFF. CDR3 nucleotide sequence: TGTGCCAGCAGCTTAGGAGGGGACACCGGGGAGCTGTTTTTT.

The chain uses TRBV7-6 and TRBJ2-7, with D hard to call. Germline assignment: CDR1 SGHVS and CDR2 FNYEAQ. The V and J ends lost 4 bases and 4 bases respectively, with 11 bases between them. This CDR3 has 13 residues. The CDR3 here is CASSSLLLYEQYF. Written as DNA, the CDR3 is TGTGCCAGCAGCTCTTTATTACTATACGAGCAGTACTTC.

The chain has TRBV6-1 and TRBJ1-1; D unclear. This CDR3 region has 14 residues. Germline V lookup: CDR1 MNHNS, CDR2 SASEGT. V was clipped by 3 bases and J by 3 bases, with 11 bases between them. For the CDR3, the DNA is TGTGCCAGCAGTGAGGATAGGTCTTACACTGAAGCTTTCTTT. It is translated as CASSEDRSYTEAFF.